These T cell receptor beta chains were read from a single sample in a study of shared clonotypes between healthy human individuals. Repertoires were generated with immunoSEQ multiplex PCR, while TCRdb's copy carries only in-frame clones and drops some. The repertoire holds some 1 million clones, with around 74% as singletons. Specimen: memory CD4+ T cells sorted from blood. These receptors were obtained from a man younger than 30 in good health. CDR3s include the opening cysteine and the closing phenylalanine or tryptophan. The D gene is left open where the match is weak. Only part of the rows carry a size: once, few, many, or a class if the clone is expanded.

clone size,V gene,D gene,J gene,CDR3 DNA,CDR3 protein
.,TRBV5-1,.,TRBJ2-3,TGCGCCAGCAGCTTGGAGCGCGCCGGCACAGATACGCAGTATTTT,CASSLERAGTDTQYF
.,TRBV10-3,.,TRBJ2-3,TGTGCCATCGGGACGGGCCTCACAGATACGCAGTATTTT,CAIGTGLTDTQYF
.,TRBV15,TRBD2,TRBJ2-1,TGTGCCACCAGCAGAGATGGAGGGGGACTAGGTGTGGTCAATGAGCAGTTCTTC,CATSRDGGGLGVVNEQFF
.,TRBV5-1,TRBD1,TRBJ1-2,TGCGCCAGCACCTTGGGGGACAGCGGTAACTATGGCTACACCTTC,CASTLGDSGNYGYTF
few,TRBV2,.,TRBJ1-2,TGTGCCAGCAGTGCATCGGGGGTGTCGGATGGCTACACCTTC,CASSASGVSDGYTF
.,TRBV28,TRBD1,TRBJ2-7,TGTGCCAGCGAAGGAATGGGACAGGGGTACGAGCAGTACTTC,CASEGMGQGYEQYF
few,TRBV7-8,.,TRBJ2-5,TGTGCCAGCAGCCCCCGGCTGGAACGGGAGACCCAGTACTTC,CASSPRLERETQYF
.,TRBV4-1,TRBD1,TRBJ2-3,TGCGCCAGCAGCCAAGAGGGGGGACAGGGCACAGATACGCAGTATTTT,CASSQEGGQGTDTQYF
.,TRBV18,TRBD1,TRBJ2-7,TGTGCCAGCTCACCACTACCCCCGGGACAGGGGTTATACGAGCAGTACTTC,CASSPLPPGQGLYEQYF
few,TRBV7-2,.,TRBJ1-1,TGTGCCAGCAGCGGCTATAAGAACACTGAAGCTTTCTTT,CASSGYKNTEAFF
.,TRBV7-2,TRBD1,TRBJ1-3,TGTGCCAGCAGCTTACAGACAGGGGCGGCAAGCTTTGGAAACACCATATATTTT,CASSLQTGAASFGNTIYF
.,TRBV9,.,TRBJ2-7,TGTGCCAGCAGCGTAGCCCCAGGGGACGCCTACGAGCAGTACTTC,CASSVAPGDAYEQYF
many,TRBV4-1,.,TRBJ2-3,TGCGCCAGCAGTTACGACCCCCCGGACGGGACCCGGGCAGATACGCAGTATTTT,CASSYDPPDGTRADTQYF
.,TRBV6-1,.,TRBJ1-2,TGTGCCAGCAGTGAAGGATACGGTTACTATGGCTACACCTTC,CASSEGYGYYGYTF
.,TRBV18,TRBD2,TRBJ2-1,TGTGCCAGCTCACCCCCCCAGGGCAGCGGGAGAGGATACAATGAGCAGTTCTTC,CASSPPQGSGRGYNEQFF
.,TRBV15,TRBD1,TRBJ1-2,TGTGCCACCAGCAGACACAGGGGAGACTATGGCTACACCTTC,CATSRHRGDYGYTF
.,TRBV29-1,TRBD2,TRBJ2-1,TGCAGCGTGGAATTGACTAGCAGATCGTACAATGAGCAGTTCTTC,CSVELTSRSYNEQFF
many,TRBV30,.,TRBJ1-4,TGTGCCTGGACACCGGGACAACTACGGGAAAAACTGTTTTTT,CAWTPGQLREKLFF
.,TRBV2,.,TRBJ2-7,TGTGCCAGCAGTGGGGCAGCTTTCTCCTACGAGCAGTACTTC,CASSGAAFSYEQYF
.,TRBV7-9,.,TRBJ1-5,TGTGCCAGCAGCTTAGCGGGTAGCAATCAGCCCCAGCATTTT,CASSLAGSNQPQHF
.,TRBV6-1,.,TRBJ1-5,TGTGCCAGCAGTGAACTGGGGGGGTGGGATAGCAATCAGCCCCAGCATTTT,CASSELGGWDSNQPQHF
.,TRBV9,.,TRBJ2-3,TGTGCCAGCAGCGTCCGCGACTATACCACAGATACGCAGTATTTT,CASSVRDYTTDTQYF
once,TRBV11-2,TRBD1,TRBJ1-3,TGTGCCAGCAGCGAAAGAGGGGACAGGGGAAACACCATATATTTT,CASSERGDRGNTIYF
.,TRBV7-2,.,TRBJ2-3,.,CASSPFGPGALDTQYF
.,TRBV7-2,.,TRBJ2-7,TGTGCCAGCAGCTCGAGTCTTATCACCTACGAGCAGTACTTC,CASSSSLITYEQYF
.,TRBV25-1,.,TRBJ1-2,TGTGCCAGCAGTGATAGTCGTGTGGATCCCTATGGCTACACCTTC,CASSDSRVDPYGYTF
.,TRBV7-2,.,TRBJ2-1,TGTGCCAGCCTGATGGGGGCCTCCTACAATGAGCAGTTCTTC,CASLMGASYNEQFF
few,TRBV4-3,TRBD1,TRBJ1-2,TGCGCCAGCAGCCATTTGACAGGGTCAGGCTACACCTTC,CASSHLTGSGYTF
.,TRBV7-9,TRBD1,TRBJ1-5,TGTGCCAGCAGTGAAGGGGGCTACCAGCCCCAGCATTTT,CASSEGGYQPQHF
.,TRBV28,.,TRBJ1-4,TGTGCCAGCAGTAAAGGGACCATCGGGACGGAAAAACTGTTTTTT,CASSKGTIGTEKLFF
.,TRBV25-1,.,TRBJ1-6,TGTGCCAGCAGTGAATCCTGGGGAGATAATTCACCCCTCCACTTT,CASSESWGDNSPLHF
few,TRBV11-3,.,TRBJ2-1,TGTGCCAGCAGCTTGGCCGGACAGCTGAGCTCCTACAATGAGCAGTTCTTC,CASSLAGQLSSYNEQFF
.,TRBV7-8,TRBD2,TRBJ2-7,TGTGCCAGCAGCTTAACTAGCGGCCCCTACGAGCAGTACTTC,CASSLTSGPYEQYF
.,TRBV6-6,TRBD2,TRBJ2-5,TGTGCCAGCAGTTATCGGGGGGACCAAGAGACCCAGTACTTC,CASSYRGDQETQYF
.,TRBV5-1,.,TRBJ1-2,TGCGCCAGCAGCTCACAAGACAGGAACTATGGCTACACCTTC,CASSSQDRNYGYTF
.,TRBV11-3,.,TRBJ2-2,TGTGCCAGCAGCTTTGGTCCCGAGTCCGGGGAGCTGTTTTTT,CASSFGPESGELFF
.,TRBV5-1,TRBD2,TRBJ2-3,TGCGCCAGCAGCTTGGGCGGGAGGAGTGCAGATACGCAGTATTTT,CASSLGGRSADTQYF
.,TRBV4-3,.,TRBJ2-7,TGCGCCAGCAGCCAAGAGGCCTTACCTACCTACGAGCAGTACTTC,CASSQEALPTYEQYF